A selection of T cell receptor beta chains follows, all from one sample in a study of T cells in Graves' hyperthyroidism and ophthalmopathy. TCRdb reanalysed the multiplex PCR reads using MiXCR and keeps one entry per CDR3 protein. The table lists around 350,000 distinct CDR3 sequences, roughly 17% of them singletons. Sequencing was performed on blood. All receptors come from a woman in her thirties with Graves' hyperthyroidism that later progressed to Graves' ophthalmopathy. Each CDR3 is given with its conserved first and last residue. D genes are given only for firm matches. Size values are once, few and many counts, or a class for expanded clones, and some rows have none.

d_gene	abundance	v_gene	j_gene	CDR3nt	CDR3aa
.	many	TRBV12-3/TRBV12-4	TRBJ1-2	TGTGCCAGCACCAAGACCTACTATGGCTACACCTTC	CASTKTYYGYTF
TRBD1	many	TRBV7-9	TRBJ1-2	TGTGCCAGCAGCATGGGACAGGCTTATGGCTACACCTTC	CASSMGQAYGYTF
TRBD1	many	TRBV7-2	TRBJ1-6	TGTGCCAGCAGCGAAGACCCGCACGGGACAGGGCAAACCTATAATTCACCCCTCCACTTT	CASSEDPHGTGQTYNSPLHF
.	many	TRBV19	TRBJ2-7	TGTGCCAGTAGTATGGGGGTCGGCGACGAGCAGTACTTC	CASSMGVGDEQYF
TRBD1	.	TRBV4-1	TRBJ1-5	TGCGCCAGCAGCCAAGAACCCGGGACAGACCAGCATTTT	CASSQEPGTDQHF
.	few	TRBV29-1	TRBJ1-2	TGCAGCGTTGAAAGGGACGGGGATAGCCAACTCTATGGCTACACCTTC	CSVERDGDSQLYGYTF
.	many	TRBV2	TRBJ1-1	TGTGCCAGCGCGAACACTGAAGCTTTCTTT	CASANTEAFF
.	.	TRBV3-1	TRBJ1-3	TGTGCCAGCAGCCAAGTCTCTTGGTACAGGGAAGGTCACGGAAACACCATATATTTT	CASSQVSWYREGHGNTIYF
.	few	TRBV27	TRBJ1-2	TGTGCCAGTTTCGGGCCCATCGGAGGGAACTATGGCTACACCTTC	CASFGPIGGNYGYTF
.	.	TRBV27	TRBJ2-5	TGTGCCAGCAGGACGAACAGGGACCAAGAGACCCAGTACTTC	CASRTNRDQETQYF
TRBD1	many	TRBV2	TRBJ1-2	TGTGCCAGCAGTGTGGCGGACAGGGTTGGTGGCTACACCTTC	CASSVADRVGGYTF
.	few	TRBV2	TRBJ2-4	TGTGCCAGCAGTCCAGGGGGGCCGAACATTCAGTACTTC	CASSPGGPNIQYF
.	many	TRBV2	TRBJ2-1	TGTGCCAGCAGTGAAGCGCGGGGAAAGCGGACCTACAATGAGCAGTTCTTC	CASSEARGKRTYNEQFF
.	few	TRBV6-1	TRBJ1-6	TGTGCCAGCAGCCCCTCAGGGCCTGGGGATTCACCCCTCCACTTT	CASSPSGPGDSPLHF
.	many	TRBV7-9	TRBJ2-1	TGTGCCAGCCGCATTCCTGGCTTCCATCAGTTCTTC	CASRIPGFHQFF
TRBD1	few	TRBV12-3/TRBV12-4	TRBJ2-7	TGTGCCAGCAGTTCCGGGACAGGGGGCAGCGAGCAGTACTTC	CASSSGTGGSEQYF
TRBD1	many	TRBV6-2/TRBV6-3	TRBJ2-3	TGTGCCACCAAACAGGGGTACACAGATACGCAGTATTTT	CATKQGYTDTQYF
TRBD1	few	TRBV19	TRBJ1-6	TGTGCCAGCGGGACAGCAAATTCACCCCTCCACTTT	CASGTANSPLHF
TRBD1	.	TRBV6-2/TRBV6-3	TRBJ2-1	TGTGCCAGCAGCACCCGGGACAGGGGGGTAAATGAGCAGTTCTTC	CASSTRDRGVNEQFF
.	.	TRBV19	TRBJ1-5	TGTGCCAGTAGTATAGGCCGTATTTTGGAAACTTATAGCAATCAGCCCCAGCATTTT	CASSIGRILETYSNQPQHF
.	.	TRBV4-1	TRBJ2-4	TGCGCCAGCAGCCCACAGGGGAGAGGGGGGTTAGCCAAAAACATTCAGTACTTC	CASSPQGRGGLAKNIQYF
TRBD1	many	TRBV28	TRBJ2-3	TGTGCCAGCAGTTTGGACAGGGGGCGGATTGATACGCAGTATTTT	CASSLDRGRIDTQYF
.	.	TRBV6-1	TRBJ2-7	TGTGCCAGCAGTGAAAGTGCAGCGGAGTCCTACGAGCAGTACTTC	CASSESAAESYEQYF